The 10 T cell receptor beta chains presented below share a single source sample, sequenced in a study of identifying expanded T cells in peripheral blood. The repertoire was sequenced with immunoSEQ multiplex PCR; TCRdb's copy has only in-frame clones and lacks some. The sample yields around 57,000 clones, about 89% seen once. The sample was blood. The receptors derive from a person aged 18 to 75 in good health.

This clone was found once. The chain has TRBV5-1 and TRBJ2-5; TRBD1 agrees at 11 bases. The germline CDR1 and CDR2 sequences are SGHRS and YFSETQ. CDR3 length: 15 residues. V lost 3 bases, J lost 5 bases, and 6 bases stayed unmatched. CDR3 coding DNA: TGCGCCAGCAGCTCCGGGACAGGGGGGACCGAGACCCAGTACTTC. Residues: CASSSGTGGTETQYF.

This rearrangement joins TRBV19 to TRBJ1-2, with D possibly matching TRBD1 (6 bases). Germline CDR1 LNHDA, CDR2 SQIVND (reference sequence). V was clipped by 8 bases and J by 1 base, with 17 bases between them. The CDR3 runs 15 residues. The CDR3 bases are TGTGCCAGTGGTGAGCAGGGGCTAATTAACTATGGCTACACCTTC. This translates into CASGEQGLINYGYTF. Supplemented by reference TRBV19 and TRBJ1-2, the full variable domain reads DGGITQSPKYLFRKEGQNVTLSCEQNLNHDAMYWYRQDPGQGLRLIYYSQIVNDFQKGDIAEGYSVSREKKESFPLTVTSAQKNPTAFYLCASGEQGLINYGYTFGSGTRLTVV.

The chain's CDR3 is CASSLLTSGYNEQFF. The CDR3, as DNA: TGTGCCAGCAGCTTGCTGACTAGCGGGTACAATGAGCAGTTCTTC. V gene TRBV5-8 combines with J gene TRBJ2-1; TRBD2 agrees at 10 bases. Germline lookup yields CDR1 SGHTS and CDR2 YDEGEE. The CDR3 is made up of 15 amino acids. The J segment lost 4 bases and the V segment lost 1 base, leaving 2 bases of the junction unmatched.

The V gene is TRBV10-2, the J gene TRBJ2-7; 8 nucleotides agree with TRBD1. Per germline, CDR1 WSHSY and CDR2 SAAADI. With V trimmed by 6 bases and J by 1 base, 8 bases remained unmatched. CDR3 length equals 15 residues. The CDR3 nucleotides read TGCGCCAGCAGCAACCATAACAGGGGGTCCTACGAGCAGTACTTC. It yields the protein CASSNHNRGSYEQYF.

The genes are TRBV5-5 and TRBJ2-2, with a weak D call TRBD1 (6 bases). The V gene's germline CDR1 is SGHKS and CDR2 YYEKEE (reference sequence). V was shortened by 4 bases and J by 1 base, with 14 bases between the two germline ends. This CDR3 spans 16 amino acids. In DNA form, the CDR3 reads TGTGCCAGCAGCCGGATACCGGGACAGAACACCGGGGAGCTGTTTTTT. It encodes CASSRIPGQNTGELFF.

The gene calls are TRBV4-3 and TRBJ1-1, with a possible D match to TRBD1 (5 bases). The V and J ends lost 3 bases and 1 base respectively, with 12 bases between them. The CDR3 totals 15 residues. CDR1 and CDR2 (germline): LGHNA, YSLEER. This chain's CDR3 is CASSHPLGGNTEAFF. The CDR3 region has the DNA TGCGCCAGCAGCCATCCCCTCGGGGGGAACACTGAAGCTTTCTTT.

The chain joins TRBV30 to TRBJ2-7; a possible D gene is TRBD1 (5 bases). Germline assignment: CDR1 GTSNPN and CDR2 SVGIG (reference sequence). V was trimmed by 7 bases and J by 5 bases, leaving 9 bases between them. The CDR3 totals 10 residues. The CDR3 DNA follows: TGTGCCTTAAAGGGGAACGAGCAGTACTTC. Its protein is CALKGNEQYF.

This clone has just one count. The chain employs TRBV15 and TRBJ2-2; D is undetermined. The CDR3 is made up of 13 amino acids. Germline CDR1 reads LNHNV; CDR2 reads YYDKDF (reference sequence). The V and J ends lost 2 bases and 5 bases respectively, with 6 bases between them. The CDR3 loop reads CATSRIETGELFF. In DNA form, the CDR3 reads TGTGCCACCAGCAGAATAGAAACCGGGGAGCTGTTTTTT. Looking up the rest from reference TRBV15 and TRBJ2-2 gives the full variable domain: DAMVIQNPRYQVTQFGKPVTLSCSQTLNHNVMYWYQQKSSQAPKLLFHYYDKDFNNEADTPDNFQSRRPNTSFCFLDIRSPGLGDTAMYLCATSRIETGELFFGEGSRLTVL.

The chain couples TRBV6-1 to TRBJ1-1; tentative D call: TRBD1 (6 bases). The CDR3 loop spans 13 amino acids. Germline V CDR1 and CDR2: MNHNS, SASEGT. The ends were cut back, 6 bases at V and 0 bases at J, with 8 bases in the middle. In nucleotides, the CDR3 is TGTGCCAGCAGCGGACAGATGAACACTGAAGCTTTCTTT. Translation: CASSGQMNTEAFF.

A few counts support this clone. The chain links TRBV6-4 to TRBJ1-1, with 7 bases fitting TRBD1. CDR3 size: 14 residues. The germline V gene encodes CDR1 MRHNA and CDR2 SNTAGT. The trim removed 6 bases at V and 1 base at J, leaving 5 bases unmatched. CDR3 DNA: TGTGCCAGCAGCTCCGGGACAGAGAACACTGAAGCTTTCTTT. Amino acids: CASSSGTENTEAFF.